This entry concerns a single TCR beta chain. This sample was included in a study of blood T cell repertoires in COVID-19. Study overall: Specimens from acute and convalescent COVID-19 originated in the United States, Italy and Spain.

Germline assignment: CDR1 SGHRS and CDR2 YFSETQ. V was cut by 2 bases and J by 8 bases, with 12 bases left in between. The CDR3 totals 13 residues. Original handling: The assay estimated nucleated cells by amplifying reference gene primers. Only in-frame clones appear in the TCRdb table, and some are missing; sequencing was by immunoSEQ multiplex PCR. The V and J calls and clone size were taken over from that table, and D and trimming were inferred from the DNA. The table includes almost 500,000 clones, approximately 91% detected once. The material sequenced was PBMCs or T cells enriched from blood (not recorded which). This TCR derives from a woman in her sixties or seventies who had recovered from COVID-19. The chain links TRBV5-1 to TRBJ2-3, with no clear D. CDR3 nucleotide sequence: TGCGCCAGCAGCTTAGAAGCTTCGGGTACGCAGTATTTT. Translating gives CASSLEASGTQYF. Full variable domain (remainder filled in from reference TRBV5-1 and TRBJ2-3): KAGVTQTPRYLIKTRGQQVTLSCSPISGHRSVSWYQQTPGQGLQFLFEYFSETQRNKGNFPGRFSGRQFSNSRSEMNVSTLELGDSALYLCASSLEASGTQYFGPGTRLTVL.